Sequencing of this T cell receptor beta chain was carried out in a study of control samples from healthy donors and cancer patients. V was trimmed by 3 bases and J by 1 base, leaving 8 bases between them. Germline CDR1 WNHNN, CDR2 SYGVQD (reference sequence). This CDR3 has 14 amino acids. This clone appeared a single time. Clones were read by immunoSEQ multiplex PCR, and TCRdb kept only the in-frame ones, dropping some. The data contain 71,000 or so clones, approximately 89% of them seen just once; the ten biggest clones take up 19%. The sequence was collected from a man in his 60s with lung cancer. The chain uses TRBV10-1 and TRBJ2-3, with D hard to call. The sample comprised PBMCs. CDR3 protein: CASSEVPGTDTQYF. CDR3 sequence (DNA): TGCGCCAGCAGTGAAGTTCCCGGCACAGATACGCAGTATTTT.